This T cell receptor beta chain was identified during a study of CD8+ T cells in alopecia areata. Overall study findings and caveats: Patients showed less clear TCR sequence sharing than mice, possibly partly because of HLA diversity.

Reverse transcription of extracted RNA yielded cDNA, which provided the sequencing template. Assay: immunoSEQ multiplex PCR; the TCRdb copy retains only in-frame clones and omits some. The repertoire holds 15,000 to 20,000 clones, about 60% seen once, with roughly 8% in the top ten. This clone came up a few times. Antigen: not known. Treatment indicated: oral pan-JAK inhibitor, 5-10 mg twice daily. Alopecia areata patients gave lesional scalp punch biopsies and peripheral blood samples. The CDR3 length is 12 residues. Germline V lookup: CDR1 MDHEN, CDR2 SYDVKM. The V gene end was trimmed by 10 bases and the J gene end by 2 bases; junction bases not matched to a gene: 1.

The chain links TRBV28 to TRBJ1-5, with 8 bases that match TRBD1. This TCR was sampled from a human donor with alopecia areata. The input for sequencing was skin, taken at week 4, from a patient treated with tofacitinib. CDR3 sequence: CATGQGNQPQHF. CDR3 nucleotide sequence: TGTGCCACGGGACAGGGCAATCAGCCCCAGCATTTT.